The source of this T cell receptor beta chain is a study of cytomegalovirus exposure and HLA in healthy donors. TCRdb's table, derived via immunoSEQ multiplex PCR, lists solely in-frame clones and lacks some. The sample lists tens of thousands of clones; almost 97% were seen once. These donors were members of the roughly 120-subject validation cohort, a group separate from the approximately 670-subject first cohort. V lost 5 bases and J lost 7, with 11 bases in between. The V gene's germline CDR1 is SGHAT and CDR2 FQNNGV. The CDR3 spans 12 residues. The origin of this receptor is a woman in her late teens or twenties in good health and CMV-seronegative. The chain has TRBV11-2 and TRBJ1-1; tentative D call: TRBD1 (5 bases). The sample comprised PBMCs. The CDR3 region is CASSPQGIEAFF. In nucleotides, the CDR3 is TGTGCCAGCAGCCCCCAGGGAATTGAAGCTTTCTTT. Full variable domain (rest looked up from reference TRBV11-2 and TRBJ1-1): EAGVAQSPRYKIIEKRQSVAFWCNPISGHATLYWYQQILGQGPKLLIQFQNNGVVDDSQLPKDRFSAERLKGVDSTLKIQPAKLEDSAVYLCASSPQGIEAFFGQGTRLTVV.